This T cell receptor (beta chain) emerged from a study of cytomegalovirus exposure and HLA in healthy donors. In the study overall: The approximately 720 first-cohort repertoires and the 130 or so validation repertoires shared the same platform, a later analysis reported. Overall study findings and caveats: The CMV antigen specificity of three CMV-associated chains was confirmed through in vitro analysis. The study flagged approximately 180 TCR beta chains as cytomegalovirus-associated.

The CDR3 totals 16 residues. The J segment lost 2 bases and the V segment lost 7 bases, leaving 9 bases of the junction unmatched. Germline values: CDR1 MNHEY, CDR2 SMNVEV (reference sequence). On this clone: The antigen remains unidentified.

Sequencing was performed with immunoSEQ multiplex PCR; in TCRdb, only in-frame clones are kept and a portion is missing. The sample gives 60,000 to 75,000 clones, roughly 94% of which show up once; 7% is in the top ten. The V gene is TRBV27, the J gene TRBJ2-1, with TRBD2 matching 9 bases. Sequencing used PBMCs. This clonotype was sampled from a woman aged 18-29 years in good health and CMV-seropositive. The CDR3 here is CASTLTSGGTYNEQFF. The DNA for the CDR3 is TGTGCCAGCACCCTGACTAGCGGAGGTACCTACAATGAGCAGTTCTTC.